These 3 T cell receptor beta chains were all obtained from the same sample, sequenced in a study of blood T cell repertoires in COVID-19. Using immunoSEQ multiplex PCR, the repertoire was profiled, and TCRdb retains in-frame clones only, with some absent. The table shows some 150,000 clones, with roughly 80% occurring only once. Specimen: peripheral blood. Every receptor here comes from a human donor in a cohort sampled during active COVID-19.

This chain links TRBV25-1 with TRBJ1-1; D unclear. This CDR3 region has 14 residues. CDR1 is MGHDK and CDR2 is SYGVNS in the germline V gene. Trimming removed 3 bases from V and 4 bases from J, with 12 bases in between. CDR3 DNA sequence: TGTGCCAGCAGTGATCGGGGTTTCGGCACTGAAGCTTTCTTT. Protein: CASSDRGFGTEAFF.

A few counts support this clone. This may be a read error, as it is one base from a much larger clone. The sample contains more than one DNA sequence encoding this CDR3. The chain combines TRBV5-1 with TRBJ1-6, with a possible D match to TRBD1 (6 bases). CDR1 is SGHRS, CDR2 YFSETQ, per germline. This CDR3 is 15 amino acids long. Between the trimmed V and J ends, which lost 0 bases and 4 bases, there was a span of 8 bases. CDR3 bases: TGCGCCAGCAGCTTGGAAGGGGGATATAATTCACCCCTCCACTTT. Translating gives CASSLEGGYNSPLHF.

The DNA for the CDR3 is TGTGCCAGCAGAACAGGGACCGCTGAAGCTTTCTTT. The encoded protein is CASRTGTAEAFF. The genes are TRBV28 and TRBJ1-1; weak D call: TRBD1 (6 bases). Trimming left V 6 bases short and J 6 bases short, with 11 bases between. Germline V gene data show CDR1 as MDHEN and CDR2 as SYDVKM. The CDR3 is 12 amino acids.